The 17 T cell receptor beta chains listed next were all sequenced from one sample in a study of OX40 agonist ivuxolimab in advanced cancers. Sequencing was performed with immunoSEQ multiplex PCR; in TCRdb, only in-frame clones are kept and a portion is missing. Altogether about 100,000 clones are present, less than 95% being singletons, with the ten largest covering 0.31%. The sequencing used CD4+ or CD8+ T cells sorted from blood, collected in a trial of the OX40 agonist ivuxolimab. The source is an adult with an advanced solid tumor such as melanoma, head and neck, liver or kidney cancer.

The CDR3 protein is CSASPWYNEQFF. The CDR3 DNA reads TGCAGCGCCTCCCCGTGGTACAATGAGCAGTTCTTC. The chain recombines TRBV29-1 with TRBJ2-1; no definite D call. The length of the CDR3 is 12 residues. The V gene lost 7 bases and the J gene lost 4 bases, with 11 bases spanning the gap. In germline, CDR1 is SQVTM, CDR2 ANQGSEA.

The CDR3 region has the DNA TGCGCCAGCAGCTTCCGACTAGCGGGAGGCAGCTCCTACAATGAGCAGTTCTTC. Translation: CASSFRLAGGSSYNEQFF. The genes are TRBV4-1 and TRBJ2-1, with 13 nucleotides matching TRBD2. With 5 bases clipped from V and 0 bases from J, the junction kept 7 bases outside the gene matches. From germline, CDR1 is MGHRA and CDR2 YSYEKL. CDR3 size: 18 residues.

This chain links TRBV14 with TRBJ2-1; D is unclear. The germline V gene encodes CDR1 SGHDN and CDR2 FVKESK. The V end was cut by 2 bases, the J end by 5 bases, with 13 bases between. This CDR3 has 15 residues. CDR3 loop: CASSQKFLRNNEQFF. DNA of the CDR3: TGTGCCAGCAGCCAAAAGTTTCTCAGAAACAATGAGCAGTTCTTC.

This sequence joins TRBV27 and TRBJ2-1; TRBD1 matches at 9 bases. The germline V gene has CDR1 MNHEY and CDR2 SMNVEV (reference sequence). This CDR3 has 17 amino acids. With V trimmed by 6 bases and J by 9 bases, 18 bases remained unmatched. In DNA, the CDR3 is TGTGCCAGCAGCCACATTACCGGGACAGGGTTCTCCCTTGAGCAGTTCTTC. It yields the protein CASSHITGTGFSLEQFF.

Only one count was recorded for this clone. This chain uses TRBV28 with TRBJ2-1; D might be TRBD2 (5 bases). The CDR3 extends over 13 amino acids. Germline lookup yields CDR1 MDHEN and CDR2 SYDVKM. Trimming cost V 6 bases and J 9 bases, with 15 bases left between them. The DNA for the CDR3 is TGTGCCAGCAGGGAAACTAGTTCGGGTGAGCAGTTCTTC. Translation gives CASRETSSGEQFF.

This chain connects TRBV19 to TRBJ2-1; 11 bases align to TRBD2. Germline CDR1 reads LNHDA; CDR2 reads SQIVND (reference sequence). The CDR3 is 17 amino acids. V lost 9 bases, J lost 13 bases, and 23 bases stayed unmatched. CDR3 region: CASTWGAPLTSGTAQFF. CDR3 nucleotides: TGTGCCAGCACCTGGGGGGCACCTTTGACTAGCGGGACAGCACAGTTCTTC.

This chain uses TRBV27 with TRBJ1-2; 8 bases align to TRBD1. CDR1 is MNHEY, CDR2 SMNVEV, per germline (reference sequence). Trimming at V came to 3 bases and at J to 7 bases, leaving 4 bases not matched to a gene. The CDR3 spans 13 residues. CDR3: CASSFRTGLGYTF. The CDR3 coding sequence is TGTGCCAGCAGTTTCCGGACAGGGCTTGGCTACACCTTC.

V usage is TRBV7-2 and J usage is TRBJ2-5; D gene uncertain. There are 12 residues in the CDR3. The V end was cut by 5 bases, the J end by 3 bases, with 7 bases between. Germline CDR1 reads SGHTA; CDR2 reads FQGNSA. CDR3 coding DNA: TGTGCCAGCAGCGCACAGAAAGAGACCCAGTACTTC. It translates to CASSAQKETQYF.

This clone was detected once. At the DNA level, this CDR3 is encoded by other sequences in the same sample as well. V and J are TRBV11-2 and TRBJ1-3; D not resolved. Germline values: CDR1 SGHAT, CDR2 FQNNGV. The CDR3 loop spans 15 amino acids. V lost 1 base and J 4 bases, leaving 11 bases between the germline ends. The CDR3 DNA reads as TGTGCCAGCAGCTTAGTGGCGGGTTCGGGAAACACCATATATTTT. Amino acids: CASSLVAGSGNTIYF.

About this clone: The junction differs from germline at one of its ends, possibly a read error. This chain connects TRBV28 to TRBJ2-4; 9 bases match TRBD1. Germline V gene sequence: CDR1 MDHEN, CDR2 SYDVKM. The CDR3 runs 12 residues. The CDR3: CATGTGKPRPHF. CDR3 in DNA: TGTGCGACCGGGACAGGGAAACCCCGTCCGCACTTC.

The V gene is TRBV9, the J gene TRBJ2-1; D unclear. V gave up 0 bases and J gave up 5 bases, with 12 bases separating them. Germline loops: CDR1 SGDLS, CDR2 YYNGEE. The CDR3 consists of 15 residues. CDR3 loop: CASSVAPTSNNEQFF. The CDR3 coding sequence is TGTGCCAGCAGCGTAGCCCCTACATCGAACAATGAGCAGTTCTTC.

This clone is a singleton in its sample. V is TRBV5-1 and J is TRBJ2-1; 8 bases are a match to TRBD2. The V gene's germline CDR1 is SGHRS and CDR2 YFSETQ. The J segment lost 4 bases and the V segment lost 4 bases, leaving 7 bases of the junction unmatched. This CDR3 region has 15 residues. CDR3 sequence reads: CASSPREGRYNEQFF. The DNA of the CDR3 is TGCGCCAGCAGCCCCCGGGAGGGCCGGTACAATGAGCAGTTCTTC.

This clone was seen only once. For the CDR3, the DNA is TGTGCCAGCAGCCATGGACTAGCGGGATATGAGCAGTTCTTC. Translated: CASSHGLAGYEQFF. V and J are TRBV4-2 and TRBJ2-1; TRBD2 matches 12 bases. Germline trimming cut 3 bases from V and 8 bases from J; bases unmatched to any gene: 2. The CDR3 has 14 amino acids. CDR1 LGHNA and CDR2 YNFKEQ come from the germline V gene.

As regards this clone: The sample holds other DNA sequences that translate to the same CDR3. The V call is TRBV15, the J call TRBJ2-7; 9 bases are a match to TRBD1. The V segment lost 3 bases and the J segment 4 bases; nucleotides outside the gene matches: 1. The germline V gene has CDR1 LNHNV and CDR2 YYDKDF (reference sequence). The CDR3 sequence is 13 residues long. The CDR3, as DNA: TGTGCCACCAGCAGGGGGACAGGGTACGAGCAGTACTTC. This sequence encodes CATSRGTGYEQYF. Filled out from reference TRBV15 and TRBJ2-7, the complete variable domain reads DAMVIQNPRYQVTQFGKPVTLSCSQTLNHNVMYWYQQKSSQAPKLLFHYYDKDFNNEADTPDNFQSRRPNTSFCFLDIRSPGLGDTAMYLCATSRGTGYEQYFGPGTRLTVT.

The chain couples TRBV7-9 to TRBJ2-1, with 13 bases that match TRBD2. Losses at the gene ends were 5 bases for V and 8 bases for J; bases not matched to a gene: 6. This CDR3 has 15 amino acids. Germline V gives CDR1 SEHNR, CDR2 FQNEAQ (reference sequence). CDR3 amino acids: CASSLLAGGPYEQFF. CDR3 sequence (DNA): TGTGCCAGCAGCCTACTAGCGGGAGGGCCCTATGAGCAGTTCTTC.

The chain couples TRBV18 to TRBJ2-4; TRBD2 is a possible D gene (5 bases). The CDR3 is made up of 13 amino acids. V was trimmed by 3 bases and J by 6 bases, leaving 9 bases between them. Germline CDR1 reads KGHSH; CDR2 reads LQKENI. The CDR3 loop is CASSPFAGNIQYF. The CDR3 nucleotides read TGTGCCAGCTCACCTTTTGCGGGAAACATTCAGTACTTC.

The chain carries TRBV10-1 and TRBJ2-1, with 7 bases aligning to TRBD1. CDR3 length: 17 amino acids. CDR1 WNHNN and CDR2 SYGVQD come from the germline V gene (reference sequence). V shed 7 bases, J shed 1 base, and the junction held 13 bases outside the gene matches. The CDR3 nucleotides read TGCGCCAGCACCTCTGGACAGGCGTATATGTCCTACAATGAGCAGTTCTTC. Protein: CASTSGQAYMSYNEQFF.